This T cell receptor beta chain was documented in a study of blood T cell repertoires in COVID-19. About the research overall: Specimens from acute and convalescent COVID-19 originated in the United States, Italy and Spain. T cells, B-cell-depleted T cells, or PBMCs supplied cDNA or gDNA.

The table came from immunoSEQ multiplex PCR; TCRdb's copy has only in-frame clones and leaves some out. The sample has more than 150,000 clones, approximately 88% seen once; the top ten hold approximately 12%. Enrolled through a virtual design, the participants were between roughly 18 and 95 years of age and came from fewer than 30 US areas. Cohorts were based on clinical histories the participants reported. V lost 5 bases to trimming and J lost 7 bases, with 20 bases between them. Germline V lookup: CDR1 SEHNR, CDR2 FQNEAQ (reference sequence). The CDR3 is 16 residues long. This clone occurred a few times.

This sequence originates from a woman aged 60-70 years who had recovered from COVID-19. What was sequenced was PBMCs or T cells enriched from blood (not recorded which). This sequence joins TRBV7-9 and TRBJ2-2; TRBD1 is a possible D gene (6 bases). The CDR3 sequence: CASSPTKYRVNGELFF. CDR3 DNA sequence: TGTGCCAGCAGCCCAACAAAGTACAGGGTTAACGGGGAGCTGTTTTTT.